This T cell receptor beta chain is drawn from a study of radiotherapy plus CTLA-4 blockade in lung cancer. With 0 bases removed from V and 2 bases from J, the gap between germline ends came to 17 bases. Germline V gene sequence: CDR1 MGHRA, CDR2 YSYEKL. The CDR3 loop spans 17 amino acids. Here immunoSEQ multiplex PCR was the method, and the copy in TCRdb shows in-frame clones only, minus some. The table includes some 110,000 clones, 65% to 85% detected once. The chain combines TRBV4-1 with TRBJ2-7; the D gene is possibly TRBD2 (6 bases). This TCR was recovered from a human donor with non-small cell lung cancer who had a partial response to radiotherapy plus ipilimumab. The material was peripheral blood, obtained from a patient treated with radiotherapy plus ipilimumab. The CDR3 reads CASSQDPPGLATYEQYF. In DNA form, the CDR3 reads TGCGCCAGCAGCCAAGATCCCCCCGGGCTAGCGACCTACGAGCAGTACTTC.